Listed below are T cell receptor beta chains from one sample, sequenced in a study of blood T cell repertoires in COVID-19. The data were produced by immunoSEQ multiplex PCR, yet TCRdb's version contains in-frame clones alone and is incomplete. The table includes under 250,000 clones, nearly 90% detected once. The specimen sequenced was peripheral blood. The origin of the receptors is a man between 18 and 35 years old with active or convalescent COVID-19. Both conserved end residues are part of each CDR3. A D gene is named only where the DNA matches it firmly. Clone size is not always given. Where it is, it says once, few, many or a class for expanded clones.

V gene	clone size	J gene	CDR3 length	D gene	CDR3 protein	CDR3 DNA
TRBV5-8	-	TRBJ1-6	14	-	CASSLGQYNSPLHF	TGTGCCAGCAGCTTGGGACAGTATAATTCACCCCTCCACTTT
TRBV7-8	-	TRBJ1-4	17	TRBD1	CASSLLQGRRSNEKLFF	TGTGCCAGCAGCCTCCTACAGGGGCGGCGGAGCAATGAAAAACTGTTTTTT
TRBV10-3	-	TRBJ2-3	14	-	CAISLAALTDTQYF	TGTGCCATCAGCCTAGCAGCTCTCACAGATACGCAGTATTTT
TRBV14	-	TRBJ2-3	16	-	CASSQQTGLVTDTQYF	TGTGCCAGCAGCCAACAAACGGGATTAGTCACAGATACGCAGTATTTT
TRBV23-1	-	TRBJ1-5	15	TRBD1	CASTRDSHSNQPQHF	TGCGCCAGCACCCGGGACAGTCATAGCAATCAGCCCCAGCATTTT
TRBV6-2/TRBV6-3	once	TRBJ1-5	15	TRBD1	CASSPTGRGNQPQHF	TGTGCCAGCAGCCCGACAGGGAGAGGGAATCAGCCCCAGCATTTT
TRBV5-4	once	TRBJ2-5	16	TRBD2	CASSARLAGGQETQYF	TGTGCCAGCAGCGCCCGACTAGCGGGGGGCCAAGAGACCCAGTACTTC
TRBV7-9	-	TRBJ1-5	15	-	CASSQGDYGNQPQHF	TGTGCCAGCAGCCAAGGGGACTATGGCAATCAGCCCCAGCATTTT
TRBV2	-	TRBJ2-3	13	-	CASSLRGTDTQYF	TGTGCCAGCAGCTTGAGGGGCACAGATACGCAGTATTTT
TRBV5-4	-	TRBJ2-7	16	-	CASSFVGGREAYEQYF	TGTGCCAGCAGCTTTGTAGGGGGCAGGGAGGCCTACGAGCAGTACTTC
TRBV11-2	-	TRBJ2-1	16	-	CASSLVRELPYNEQFF	TGTGCCAGCAGCTTAGTGCGCGAGCTTCCCTACAATGAGCAGTTCTTC
TRBV5-5	-	TRBJ2-3	15	-	CASSLQDTITDTQYF	TGTGCCAGCAGCTTGCAAGACACCATAACAGATACGCAGTATTTT
TRBV5-8	-	TRBJ1-1	13	-	CASSAGRWERAFF	TGTGCCAGCAGCGCGGGGCGTTGGGAGCGCGCTTTCTTT
TRBV5-1	-	TRBJ2-1	16	-	CASSLRQESSYNEQFF	TGCGCCAGCAGCTTGCGACAGGAGAGCTCCTACAATGAGCAGTTCTTC
TRBV7-8	-	TRBJ2-3	15	TRBD2	CASSAASGNTDTQYF	TGTGCCAGCAGCGCCGCTAGCGGTAACACAGATACGCAGTATTTT
TRBV30	-	TRBJ1-4	15	-	CAWSVIGATNEKLFF	TGTGCCTGGAGTGTAATAGGGGCAACTAATGAAAAACTGTTTTTT
TRBV10-3	-	TRBJ2-7	11	-	CAISTGDEQYF	TGTGCCATCAGCACCGGGGACGAGCAGTACTTC
TRBV19	-	TRBJ2-4	16	TRBD2	CASSIGTSGRADIQYF	TGTGCCAGTAGTATCGGCACTAGCGGGAGGGCGGACATTCAGTACTTC
TRBV6-5	-	TRBJ1-2	14	-	CASSYIRQEGGYTF	TGTGCCAGCAGTTACATAAGACAGGAAGGTGGCTACACCTTC
TRBV3-1/TRBV3-2	once	TRBJ1-6	15	-	CASSRREGNNSPLHF	TGTGCCAGCAGCCGTAGGGAGGGGAATAATTCACCCCTCCACTTT
TRBV10-3	-	TRBJ2-1	14	-	CAISDGPPSNEQFF	TGTGCCATCAGTGATGGTCCCCCCAGTAATGAGCAGTTCTTC
TRBV9	-	TRBJ1-2	15	TRBD1	CASSVAGGLNYGYTF	TGTGCCAGCAGCGTTGCAGGGGGCCTAAACTATGGCTACACCTTC
TRBV28	-	TRBJ2-1	15	-	CASSRPTRPYNEQFF	TGTGCCAGCAGTCGTCCTACTAGGCCTTACAATGAGCAGTTCTTC
TRBV28	-	TRBJ2-3	14	TRBD2	CASSFPSGADTQYF	TGTGCCAGCAGTTTCCCTAGCGGCGCCGATACGCAGTATTTT
TRBV6-4	-	TRBJ2-3	15	TRBD2	CASSDASGGADTQYF	TGTGCCAGCAGTGACGCTAGCGGAGGGGCAGATACGCAGTATTTT
TRBV4-3	-	TRBJ1-1	14	TRBD1	CASSQAGTGGIVFF	TGCGCCAGCAGCCAGGCCGGGACAGGGGGAATAGTTTTCTTT
TRBV7-3	-	TRBJ1-1	14	TRBD1	CASSVGTGNTEAFF	TGTGCCAGCAGCGTAGGGACAGGGAACACTGAAGCTTTCTTT
TRBV7-3	-	TRBJ2-1	16	TRBD2	CASSLTGLALSNEQFF	TGTGCCAGCAGCTTAACCGGACTAGCGTTATCCAATGAGCAGTTCTTC
TRBV2	-	TRBJ2-7	14	-	CASSEGLARDEQYF	TGTGCCAGCAGTGAAGGGCTAGCGAGAGACGAGCAGTACTTC